Below, 18 T cell receptor beta chains from the same sample are listed, as sequenced in a study of T cell repertoires in cytomegalovirus infection. Which antigens these TCRs recognize remains unknown. Each CDR3 protein is one row after TCRdb ran MiXCR on the reads. The table includes some 920,000 distinct CDR3 sequences, around 32% detected once. This sample comprised cultured CD8+ T cells from PBMCs, obtained from culture after CMV antigen stimulation. The receptor source for this set is a human donor in good health (CMV status not recorded). Some clones in this sample may be carry-over from other donors' samples.

This clonotype was seen many times. J is TRBJ2-1 and V is TRBV7-6, with 10 bases that match TRBD2. The germline V gene has CDR1 SGHVS and CDR2 FNYEAQ. After removal of 5 bases from V and 4 bases from J, the junction contained 5 bases not matched to a gene. CDR3 length: 15 residues. In DNA, the CDR3 is TGTGCCAGCAGCCCATGGACTAGCGGTTACAATGAGCAGTTCTTC. Translating gives CASSPWTSGYNEQFF.

This clonotype showed up just a few times. The V and J genes are TRBV9 and TRBJ2-3; tentatively, D is TRBD1 or TRBD2 (5 bases each). The germline gives CDR1 SGDLS, CDR2 YYNGEE. The CDR3 consists of 16 residues. The V gene lost 3 bases and the J gene lost 0 bases, with 14 bases spanning the gap. CDR3 nucleotide sequence: TGTGCCAGCAGCGAGAGGGGCAGGGATAGCACAGATACGCAGTATTTT. Translation: CASSERGRDSTDTQYF.

The rearrangement uses TRBV4-1 and TRBJ1-5, with unresolved D. The CDR3 is made up of 13 amino acids. Deletions cut 0 bases from V and 7 bases from J, with 7 bases between. Germline CDR1 and CDR2: MGHRA and YSYEKL. CDR3 residues: CASSQDQEQPQHF. CDR3 DNA: TGCGCCAGCAGCCAAGATCAGGAACAGCCCCAGCATTTT.

This clonotype occurred a few times. The chain has TRBV7-9 and TRBJ1-4; D may be TRBD1 (5 bases). Per the germline V gene, CDR1 is SEHNR and CDR2 is FQNEAQ (reference sequence). The CDR3 sequence is 13 residues long. Trimming took off 10 bases at V and 5 bases at J, with 14 bases between the two ends. As DNA, the CDR3 is TGTGCCACCTACGACAGTGTGAATGAAAAACTGTTTTTT. This codes for CATYDSVNEKLFF.

This clonotype was detected a few times. This chain links TRBV7-8 with TRBJ1-1, with D maybe TRBD1 (5 bases). Germline-derived CDR1 and CDR2 are SGHVS and FQNEAQ. The ends were cut back, 5 bases at V and 1 base at J, with 14 bases in the middle. The CDR3 sequence is 15 residues long. The CDR3 DNA follows: TGTGCCAGCAGCGGCCGGGGCCTAGGGAACACTGAAGCTTTCTTT. Protein: CASSGRGLGNTEAFF.

A remark on this clonotype: One junction end disagrees with the germline gene, perhaps due to a read error. This sequence joins TRBV18 and TRBJ2-1; 9 bases are shared with TRBD2. Looked up from germline, CDR1 is KGHSH and CDR2 is LQKENI. There are 15 residues in the CDR3. CDR3 bases: TGTGCCAGCTCTCCCGGGACTAGCTACTACAATAAGCAGTTCTTC. The encoded protein is CASSPGTSYYNKQFF.

This clonotype has only a few counts. The V gene is TRBV6-2 or TRBV6-3, the J gene TRBJ1-1; a weak D match, TRBD1 (6 bases). Trimming took 6 bases from V and 3 from J, leaving 20 bases between them. This CDR3 is built from 16 residues. CDR1 and CDR2 from the germline V gene are MNHEY and SVGEGT. The CDR3 sequence is CASRLERQASDTEAFF. Here the CDR3 DNA reads TGTGCCAGCAGGCTAGAGAGACAGGCAAGCGACACTGAAGCTTTCTTT.

In its sample, this clonotype was seen a few times. The chain links TRBV7-9 to TRBJ2-5, with D perhaps matching TRBD1 (6 bases). V lost 1 base to trimming and J lost 5 bases, with 14 bases between them. Germline V gene sequence: CDR1 SEHNR, CDR2 FQNEAQ (reference sequence). This CDR3 is 15 amino acids long. CDR3 in amino acids: CASSLEMGARETQYF. The CDR3 DNA follows: TGTGCCAGCAGCTTAGAAATGGGGGCGCGGGAGACCCAGTACTTC. Using reference TRBV7-9 and TRBJ2-5 for the parts outside the CDR3, the full variable domain is DTGVSQNPRHKITKRGQNVTFRCDPISEHNRLYWYRQTLGQGPEFLTYFQNEAQLEKSRLLSDRFSAERPKGSFSTLEIQRTEQGDSAMYLCASSLEMGARETQYFGPGTRLLVL.

This clonotype was detected only a few times. The rearrangement links TRBV4-1 to TRBJ2-1, with 10 bases that match TRBD1. V lost 8 bases, J lost 6 bases, and 16 bases stayed unmatched. Germline CDR1 and CDR2: MGHRA and YSYEKL. This CDR3 spans 17 amino acids. The CDR3 reads CASGLNFPGQGINEQFF. As DNA, the CDR3 is TGCGCCAGCGGTCTTAACTTTCCGGGACAGGGGATCAATGAGCAGTTCTTC.

This clonotype was observed a handful of times. The genes are TRBV15 and TRBJ1-2; D is possibly TRBD1 (6 bases). The germline CDR1 and CDR2 sequences are LNHNV and YYDKDF (reference sequence). The ends were cut back, 5 bases at V and 4 bases at J, with 17 bases in the middle. The CDR3 sequence is 15 residues long. Here the CDR3 reads CATSGNRVPLYGYTF. In DNA, the CDR3 is TGTGCCACCAGCGGGAACAGGGTCCCACTCTATGGCTACACCTTC.

This rearrangement joins TRBV19 to TRBJ1-2, with TRBD1 identical over 7 bases. The junction had 6 bases not matched to a gene; V was cut back by 5 bases and J by 6 bases. Germline V gene sequence: CDR1 LNHDA, CDR2 SQIVND (reference sequence). The CDR3 has 13 amino acids. CDR3 residues: CASSHRGRDGYTF. CDR3 in DNA: TGTGCCAGTAGTCACAGGGGTCGGGATGGCTACACCTTC.

There are many counts of this clonotype. J is TRBJ1-1 and V is TRBV7-9, with 8 bases that match TRBD1. The trim removed 1 base at V and 1 base at J, leaving 2 bases unmatched. This CDR3 spans 15 amino acids. CDR1 is SEHNR and CDR2 is FQNEAQ in the germline V gene (reference sequence). The CDR3 region has the DNA TGTGCCAGCAGCTTAGTCCAGGGGGCGAACACTGAAGCTTTCTTT. Translated: CASSLVQGANTEAFF.

This rearrangement joins TRBV4-1 to TRBJ2-5, with D perhaps TRBD2 (5 bases). Germline CDR1 MGHRA, CDR2 YSYEKL. This CDR3 region has 14 residues. V lost 1 base and J 2 bases, leaving 8 bases between the germline ends. CDR3 in DNA: TGCGCCAGCAGCCAAGGAGGGCAGCAAGAGACCCAGTACTTC. Residues: CASSQGGQQETQYF.

J is TRBJ2-5 and V is TRBV5-1; D possibly corresponds to TRBD2 (7 bases). The CDR3 has 19 amino acids. Per the germline V gene, CDR1 is SGHRS and CDR2 is YFSETQ. V gave up 5 bases and J gave up 3 bases, with 29 bases separating them. The CDR3 DNA is TGCGCCAGCAGTTTTCCGGCTACCTATAGGGAGGGGGACGAAGAGACCCAGTACTTC. As protein: CASSFPATYREGDEETQYF.

This clonotype was seen a handful of times. The chain uses TRBV4-1 and TRBJ2-1; D is perhaps TRBD1 or TRBD2 (6 bases each). Germline loops: CDR1 MGHRA, CDR2 YSYEKL. The V and J ends lost 0 bases and 0 bases respectively, with 18 bases between them. The CDR3 length is 19 residues. CDR3 coding DNA: TGCGCCAGCAGCCAAGATACCGGGGGCGGAGGGCCCTCCTACAATGAGCAGTTCTTC. Its protein is CASSQDTGGGGPSYNEQFF.

This clonotype was found many times. The chain employs TRBV6-5 and TRBJ2-3, with no clear D. Germline V gene sequence: CDR1 MNHEY, CDR2 SVGAGI. The CDR3 sequence is 11 residues long. V was cut by 6 bases and J by 3 bases, with 4 bases left in between. Here the CDR3 reads CASRITDTQYF. The CDR3 DNA reads TGTGCCAGCAGGATTACAGATACGCAGTATTTT.

The chain combines TRBV9 with TRBJ2-6; 7 bases agree with TRBD1. The germline V gene encodes CDR1 SGDLS and CDR2 YYNGEE. The CDR3 is 17 amino acids. Trimming cost V 4 bases and J 4 bases; bases outside gene matches: 11. CDR3 DNA: TGTGCCAGCAGCATCAACAGGGGAGTGACAGGGGCCAACGTCCTGACTTTC. Amino acid sequence: CASSINRGVTGANVLTF. Combining the CDR3 with reference TRBV9 and TRBJ2-6 gives the whole variable domain DSGVTQTPKHLITATGQRVTLRCSPRSGDLSVYWYQQSLDQGLQFLIQYYNGEERAKGNILERFSAQQFPDLHSELNLSSLELGDSALYFCASSINRGVTGANVLTFGAGSRLTVL.

This clonotype came up once. The chain is built from TRBV20-1 and TRBJ2-4; D is ambiguous. Germline loops: CDR1 DFQATT, CDR2 SNEGSKA (reference sequence). The V end lost 5 bases, the J end lost 3 bases, and 17 bases lay between the germline ends. The CDR3 contains 15 residues. The CDR3 bases are TGCAGTGCTTACTTTACGGAAGTTCACAAAAACATTCAGTACTTC. It is translated as CSAYFTEVHKNIQYF.